This T cell receptor beta chain originates from a study of blood T cell repertoires in COVID-19. Assay: immunoSEQ multiplex PCR; the TCRdb copy retains only in-frame clones and omits some. The sample contains roughly 140,000 clones, 75% to 90% of which appear only once. V lost 9 bases to trimming and J lost 5 bases; unmatched junction nucleotides: 8. Germline CDR1 and CDR2: KGHDR and SFDVKD. The CDR3 contains 14 residues. Sequenced material: PBMCs or T cells enriched from blood (not recorded which). This chain connects TRBV24-1 to TRBJ2-1; 8 bases align to TRBD2. The receptor was derived from a man aged 50-60 years in a cohort exposed to, infected with or recovered from COVID-19 (not recorded which). This CDR3 is CATGMAGGNNEQFF. In DNA, the CDR3 is TGTGCCACCGGGATGGCGGGGGGCAACAATGAGCAGTTCTTC.